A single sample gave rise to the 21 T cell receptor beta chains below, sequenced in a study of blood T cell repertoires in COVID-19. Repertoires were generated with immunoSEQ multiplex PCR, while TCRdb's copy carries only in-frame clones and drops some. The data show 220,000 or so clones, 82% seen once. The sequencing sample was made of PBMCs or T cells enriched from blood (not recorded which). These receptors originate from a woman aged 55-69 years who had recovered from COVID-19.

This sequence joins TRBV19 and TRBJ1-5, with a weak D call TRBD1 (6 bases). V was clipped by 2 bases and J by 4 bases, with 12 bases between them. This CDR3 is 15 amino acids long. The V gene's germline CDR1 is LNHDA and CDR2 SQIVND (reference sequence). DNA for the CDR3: TGTGCCAGTAGTATAAGGCAGGGGCTAAATCAGCCCCAGCATTTT. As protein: CASSIRQGLNQPQHF.

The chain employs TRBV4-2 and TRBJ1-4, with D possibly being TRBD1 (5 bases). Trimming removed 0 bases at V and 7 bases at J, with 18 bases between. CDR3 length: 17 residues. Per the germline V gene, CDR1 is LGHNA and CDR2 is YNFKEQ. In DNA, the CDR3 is TGTGCCAGCAGCCAAGATGTCCAGGGTGGGGTTGGTGAAAAACTGTTTTTT. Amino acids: CASSQDVQGGVGEKLFF.

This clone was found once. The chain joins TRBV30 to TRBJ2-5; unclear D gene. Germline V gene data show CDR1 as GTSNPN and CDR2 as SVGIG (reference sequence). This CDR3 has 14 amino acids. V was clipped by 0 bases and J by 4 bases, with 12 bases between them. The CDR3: CAWSVSYRSETQYF. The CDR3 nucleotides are TGTGCCTGGAGTGTATCTTACAGATCAGAGACCCAGTACTTC.

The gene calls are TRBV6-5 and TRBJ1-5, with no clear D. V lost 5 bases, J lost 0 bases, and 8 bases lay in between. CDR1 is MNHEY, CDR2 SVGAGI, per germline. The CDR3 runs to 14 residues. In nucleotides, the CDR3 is TGTGCCAGCAGTAAAACAGATAGCAATCAGCCCCAGCATTTT. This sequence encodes CASSKTDSNQPQHF.

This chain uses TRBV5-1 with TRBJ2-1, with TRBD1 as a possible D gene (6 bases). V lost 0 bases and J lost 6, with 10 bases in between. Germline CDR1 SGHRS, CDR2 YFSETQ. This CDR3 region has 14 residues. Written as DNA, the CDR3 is TGCGCCAGCAGCTTGGCTAGGACAGTCAATGAGCAGTTCTTC. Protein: CASSLARTVNEQFF.

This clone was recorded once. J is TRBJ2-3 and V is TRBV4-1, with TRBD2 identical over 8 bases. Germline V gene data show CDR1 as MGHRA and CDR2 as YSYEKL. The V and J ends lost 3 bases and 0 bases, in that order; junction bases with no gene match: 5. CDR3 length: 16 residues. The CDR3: CASSHTGGLSTDTQYF. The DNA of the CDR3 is TGCGCCAGCAGCCACACGGGGGGGCTAAGCACAGATACGCAGTATTTT.

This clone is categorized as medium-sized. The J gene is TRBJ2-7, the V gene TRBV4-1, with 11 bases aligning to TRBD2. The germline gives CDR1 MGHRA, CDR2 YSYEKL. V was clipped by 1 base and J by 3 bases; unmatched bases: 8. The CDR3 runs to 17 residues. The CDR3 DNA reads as TGCGCCAGCAGCCAAGGCCCCTCTAGCGGGGGGTTCTACGAGCAGTACTTC. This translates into CASSQGPSSGGFYEQYF.

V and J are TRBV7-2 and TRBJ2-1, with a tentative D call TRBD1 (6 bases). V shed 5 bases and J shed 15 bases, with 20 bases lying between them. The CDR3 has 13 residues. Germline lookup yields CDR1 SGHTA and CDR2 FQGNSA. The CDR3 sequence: CASSRGSRDTPFF. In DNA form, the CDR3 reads TGTGCCAGCAGCCGTGGCTCCCGGGACACACCGTTCTTC.

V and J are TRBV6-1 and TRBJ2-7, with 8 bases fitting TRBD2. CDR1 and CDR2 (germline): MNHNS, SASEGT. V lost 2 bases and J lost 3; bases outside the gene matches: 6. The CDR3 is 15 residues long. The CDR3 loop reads CASSEPTSENYEQYF. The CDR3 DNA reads TGTGCCAGCAGTGAACCGACTAGCGAAAACTACGAGCAGTACTTC.

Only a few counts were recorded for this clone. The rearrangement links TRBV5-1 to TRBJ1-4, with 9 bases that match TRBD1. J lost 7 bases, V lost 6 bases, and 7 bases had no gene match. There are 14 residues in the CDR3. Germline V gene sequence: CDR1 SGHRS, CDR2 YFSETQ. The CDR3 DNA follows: TGCGCCAGCAAAGTGGACAGGGGTGTTGAAAAACTGTTTTTT. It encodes CASKVDRGVEKLFF.

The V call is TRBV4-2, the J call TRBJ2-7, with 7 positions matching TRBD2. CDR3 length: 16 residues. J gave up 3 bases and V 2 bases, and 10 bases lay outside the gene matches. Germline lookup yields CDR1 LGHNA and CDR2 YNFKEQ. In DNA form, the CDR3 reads TGTGCCAGCAGCCAAAGTTTAAGCGGGACCGACTACGAGCAGTACTTC. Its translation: CASSQSLSGTDYEQYF.

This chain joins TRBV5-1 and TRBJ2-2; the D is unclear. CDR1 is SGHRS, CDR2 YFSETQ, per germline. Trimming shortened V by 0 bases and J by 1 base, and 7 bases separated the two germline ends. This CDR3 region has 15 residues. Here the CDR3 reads CASSLGSGNTGELFF. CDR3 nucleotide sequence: TGCGCCAGCAGCTTGGGCTCGGGGAACACCGGGGAGCTGTTTTTT.

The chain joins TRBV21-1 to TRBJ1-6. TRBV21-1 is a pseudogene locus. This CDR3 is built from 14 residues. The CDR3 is CASSPPRRISPLHF. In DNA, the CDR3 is TGTGCCAGCAGCCCCCCCAGGAGGATTTCACCCCTCCACTTT.

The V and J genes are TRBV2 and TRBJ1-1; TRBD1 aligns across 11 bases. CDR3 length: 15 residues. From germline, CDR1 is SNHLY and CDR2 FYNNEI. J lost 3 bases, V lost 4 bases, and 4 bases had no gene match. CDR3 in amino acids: CASSVGTGGYTEAFF. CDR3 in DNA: TGTGCCAGCAGTGTCGGGACAGGGGGATACACTGAAGCTTTCTTT.

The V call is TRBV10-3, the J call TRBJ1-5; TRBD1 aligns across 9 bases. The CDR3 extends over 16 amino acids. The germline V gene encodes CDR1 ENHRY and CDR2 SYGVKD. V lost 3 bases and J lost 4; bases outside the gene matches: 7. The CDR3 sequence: CAISDPRDRDNQPQHF. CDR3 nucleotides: TGTGCCATCAGTGACCCCCGGGACAGGGATAATCAGCCCCAGCATTTT.

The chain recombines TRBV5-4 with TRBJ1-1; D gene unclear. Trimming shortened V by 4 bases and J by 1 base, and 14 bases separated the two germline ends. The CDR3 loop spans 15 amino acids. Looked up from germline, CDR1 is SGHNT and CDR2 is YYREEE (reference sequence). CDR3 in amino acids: CASSTKMTGNTEAFF. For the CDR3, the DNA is TGTGCCAGCAGCACAAAAATGACTGGGAACACTGAAGCTTTCTTT. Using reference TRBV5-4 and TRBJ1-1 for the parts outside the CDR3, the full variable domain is ETGVTQSPTHLIKTRGQQVTLRCSSQSGHNTVSWYQQALGQGPQFIFQYYREEENGRGNFPPRFSGLQFPNYSSELNVNALELDDSALYLCASSTKMTGNTEAFFGQGTRLTVV.

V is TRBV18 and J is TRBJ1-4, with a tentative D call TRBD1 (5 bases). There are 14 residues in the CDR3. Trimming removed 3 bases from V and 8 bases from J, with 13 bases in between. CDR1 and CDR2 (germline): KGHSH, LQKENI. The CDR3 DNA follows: TGTGCCAGCTCACCGGGGGGGTCGGAGGAAAAACTGTTTTTT. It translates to CASSPGGSEEKLFF.

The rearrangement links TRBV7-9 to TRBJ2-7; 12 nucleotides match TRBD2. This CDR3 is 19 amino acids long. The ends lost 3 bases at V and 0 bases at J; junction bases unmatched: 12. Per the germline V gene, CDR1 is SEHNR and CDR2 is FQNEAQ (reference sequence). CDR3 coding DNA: TGTGCCAGCAGCTTTATCACCGTGCCTAGCGGGAGGGCCTCCTACGAGCAGTACTTC. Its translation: CASSFITVPSGRASYEQYF.

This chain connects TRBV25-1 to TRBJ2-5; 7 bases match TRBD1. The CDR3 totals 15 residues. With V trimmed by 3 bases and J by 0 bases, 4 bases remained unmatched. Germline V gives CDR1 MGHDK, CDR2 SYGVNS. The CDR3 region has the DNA TGTGCCAGCAGTGACTACAGGGGAAACCAAGAGACCCAGTACTTC. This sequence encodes CASSDYRGNQETQYF.

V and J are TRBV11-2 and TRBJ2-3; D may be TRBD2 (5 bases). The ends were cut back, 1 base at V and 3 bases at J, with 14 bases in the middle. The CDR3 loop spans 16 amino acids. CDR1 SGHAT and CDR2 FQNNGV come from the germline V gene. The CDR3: CASSLGVGWTTDTQYF. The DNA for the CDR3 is TGTGCCAGCAGCTTAGGAGTTGGGTGGACTACAGATACGCAGTATTTT.

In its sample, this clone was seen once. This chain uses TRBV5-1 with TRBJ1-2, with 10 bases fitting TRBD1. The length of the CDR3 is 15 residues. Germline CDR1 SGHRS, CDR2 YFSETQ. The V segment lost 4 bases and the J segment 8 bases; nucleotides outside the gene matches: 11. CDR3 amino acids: CASSQESGTGEGYTF. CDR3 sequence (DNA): TGCGCCAGCAGCCAAGAATCCGGGACAGGGGAAGGCTACACCTTC.